These 27 T cell receptor beta chains were sequenced from one sample in a study of vaccination effects on CD4 cells after COVID-19. Only in-frame clones appear in the TCRdb table, and some are missing; sequencing was by immunoSEQ multiplex PCR. Of around 26,000 clones listed, more than 65% are singletons. Their antigens remain unidentified. Viral peptide pool expansion of antigen-specific CD4+ T cells preceded sequencing in the ViraFEST assay. The culture ran for approximately 10 days, and then CD4+ T cells were isolated. Each participant received a vaccine that was either BNT162b2 or mRNA-1273, given as two doses. The sequenced sample was CD4+ T cells from PBMCs cultured with SARS-CoV-2 spike peptides, obtained after COVID-19 vaccination. The receptors were gathered from a human donor who received a COVID-19 vaccine.

Judged by abundance, this clone is medium-sized. The rearrangement links TRBV5-1 to TRBJ2-7; 8 nucleotides line up with TRBD2. The CDR3 runs 16 residues. V was clipped by 4 bases and J by 1 base; unmatched bases: 10. Looked up from germline, CDR1 is SGHRS and CDR2 is YFSETQ. The CDR3 nucleotides read TGCGCCAGCAGCCCCCGCGGAGCGGGGGCTTCCTACGAGCAGTACTTC. It encodes CASSPRGAGASYEQYF.

The chain uses TRBV7-6 and TRBJ2-1; D not resolved. Germline CDR1 reads SGHVS; CDR2 reads FNYEAQ. This CDR3 is built from 14 residues. Trimming pared 1 base from V and 7 bases from J, leaving 11 bases between. The CDR3 coding sequence is TGTGCCAGCAGCTTAGGTACTTACTTGAATGAGCAGTTCTTC. Amino acid sequence: CASSLGTYLNEQFF. The full variable domain, completed using reference TRBV7-6 and TRBJ2-1, is GAGVSQSPRYKVTKRGQDVALRCDPISGHVSLYWYRQALGQGPEFLTYFNYEAQQDKSGLPNDRFSAERPEGSISTLTIQRTEQRDSAMYRCASSLGTYLNEQFFGPGTRLTVL.

V usage is TRBV11-2 and J usage is TRBJ2-5; D is possibly TRBD1 or TRBD2 (5 bases each). V was trimmed by 1 base and J by 1 base, leaving 16 bases between them. The CDR3 runs to 17 residues. The germline V gene has CDR1 SGHAT and CDR2 FQNNGV. The CDR3 bases are TGTGCCAGCAGCTTAGCCCCGAGGGGTGGGGTCCAAGAGACCCAGTACTTC. Translating gives CASSLAPRGGVQETQYF.

This clone was counted a few times. The rearrangement links TRBV29-1 to TRBJ1-2; D unresolved. Germline CDR1 is SQVTM and CDR2 is ANQGSEA. CDR3 size: 13 residues. Deletions cut 0 bases from V and 7 bases from J, with 12 bases between. The CDR3, as DNA: TGCAGCGTTGAAGATCAAGCACGCGTTGGCTACACCTTC. This translates into CSVEDQARVGYTF. The full variable domain, rest sourced from reference TRBV29-1 and TRBJ1-2, is SAVISQKPSRDICQRGTSLTIQCQVDSQVTMMFWYRQQPGQSLTLIATANQGSEATYESGFVIDKFPISRPNLTFSTLTVSNMSPEDSSIYLCSVEDQARVGYTFGSGTRLTVV.

The chain employs TRBV12-3 or TRBV12-4 and TRBJ2-2; the D is unclear. CDR3 length: 13 residues. Trimming took 3 bases from V and 6 from J, leaving 8 bases between them. The CDR3 DNA is TGTGCCAGCAGTTTTGATAGAGCCGGGGAGCTGTTTTTT. It encodes CASSFDRAGELFF.

J is TRBJ2-3 and V is TRBV6-4; 8 positions agree with TRBD2. The CDR3 has 16 amino acids. The germline V gene encodes CDR1 MRHNA and CDR2 SNTAGT. V lost 0 bases to trimming and J lost 3 bases; unmatched junction nucleotides: 5. The DNA of the CDR3 is TGTGCCAGCAGTGACTCGTCCGGGGGGGGAACAGATACGCAGTATTTT. Amino acid sequence: CASSDSSGGGTDTQYF.

The sample holds a few counts of this clone. J is TRBJ1-6 and V is TRBV12-5; TRBD1 might be the D (6 bases). There are 14 residues in the CDR3. CDR1 is LGHNT, CDR2 FRNRAP, per germline. The ends were cut back, 8 bases at V and 10 bases at J, with 18 bases in the middle. CDR3 bases: TGTGCTAGTTCCTCGAACCAGGGGAGCTCACCCCTCCACTTT. Protein sequence: CASSSNQGSSPLHF.

The rearrangement uses TRBV20-1 and TRBJ1-6; D is undetermined. Trimming pared 3 bases from V and 7 bases from J, leaving 10 bases between. The CDR3 extends over 13 amino acids. Germline CDR1 is DFQATT and CDR2 is SNEGSKA (reference sequence). CDR3 DNA: TGCAGTGCTAGTGTAGGTAGAAATTCACCCCTCCACTTT. Translated, it gives CSASVGRNSPLHF.

This clone showed up just once. CDR3 sequence (DNA): TGTGCCAGTACTTTAGATGGGGGGATCGGCACCGGGGAGCTGTTTTTT. Translation: CASTLDGGIGTGELFF. This rearrangement joins TRBV19 to TRBJ2-2; D possibly corresponds to TRBD2 (6 bases). This CDR3 has 16 amino acids. Germline V lookup: CDR1 LNHDA, CDR2 SQIVND (reference sequence). Trimming removed 7 bases from V and 4 bases from J, with 19 bases in between.

The chain recombines TRBV5-5 with TRBJ2-5; possibly TRBD2 for D (5 bases). CDR1 and CDR2 (germline): SGHKS, YYEKEE (reference sequence). Trimming took off 0 bases at V and 5 bases at J, with 14 bases between the two ends. CDR3 length: 15 amino acids. The CDR3 here is CASSLAGSMRETQYF. The CDR3 DNA follows: TGTGCCAGCAGCTTGGCGGGGAGCATGCGGGAGACCCAGTACTTC.

The rearrangement uses TRBV7-2 and TRBJ2-3, with a weak D call TRBD1 (6 bases). Germline-derived CDR1 and CDR2 are SGHTA and FQGNSA. The CDR3 has 14 amino acids. V shed 3 bases and J shed 6 bases, with 13 bases lying between them. The CDR3 coding sequence is TGTGCCAGCAGCTTGCGTGGGGGCGATGATACGCAGTATTTT. Protein: CASSLRGGDDTQYF.

The V gene is TRBV3-1 (or the pseudogene TRBV3-2), the J gene TRBJ2-4; the match to TRBD2 covers 7 bases. The CDR3 contains 17 residues. Germline assignment: CDR1 LGHDT and CDR2 YNNKEL (reference sequence). The V and J ends lost 1 base and 1 base, in that order; junction bases with no gene match: 7. Here the CDR3 DNA reads TGTGCCAGCAGCCAAGGAGGACTAGTTCTGGCCAAAAACATTCAGTACTTC. Amino acids: CASSQGGLVLAKNIQYF.

This chain joins TRBV2 and TRBJ2-5; no clear D gene. CDR1 and CDR2 (germline): SNHLY, FYNNEI. V shed 4 bases and J shed 3 bases, with 12 bases lying between them. The CDR3 spans 14 residues. The CDR3: CASSGNLGKETQYF. In DNA form, the CDR3 reads TGTGCCAGCAGTGGGAACCTAGGAAAAGAGACCCAGTACTTC.

The V call is TRBV28, the J call TRBJ1-1, with no clear D. The length of the CDR3 is 12 residues. Germline CDR1 reads MDHEN; CDR2 reads SYDVKM. The V end was cut by 6 bases, the J end by 1 base, with 6 bases between. The CDR3 DNA reads TGTGCCAGCAGCCTCCAGAACACTGAAGCTTTCTTT. It codes for CASSLQNTEAFF. The full variable domain, with the rest looked up from reference TRBV28 and TRBJ1-1, is DVKVTQSSRYLVKRTGEKVFLECVQDMDHENMFWYRQDPGLGLRLIYFSYDVKMKEKGDIPEGYSVSREKKERFSLILESASTNQTSMYLCASSLQNTEAFFGQGTRLTVV.

V gene TRBV6-4 combines with J gene TRBJ2-3; 11 bases agree with TRBD2. Germline CDR1 is MRHNA and CDR2 is SNTAGT. The CDR3 is 15 amino acids. V was pared by 5 bases and J by 3 bases, with 4 bases of the junction left unmatched. The CDR3 region has the DNA TGTGCCAGCAGTCCGACTAGCGGGGCTACAGATACGCAGTATTTT. This codes for CASSPTSGATDTQYF.

The chain joins TRBV2 to TRBJ1-5; D ambiguous. Germline CDR1 SNHLY, CDR2 FYNNEI. Trimming removed 3 bases from V and 4 bases from J, with 10 bases in between. The CDR3 is made up of 14 amino acids. In DNA form, the CDR3 reads TGTGCCAGCAGTGATCAAGGGTCAAATCAGCCCCAGCATTTT. Translated, it gives CASSDQGSNQPQHF.

CDR3 sequence: CASSPAGGPYEQYF. The CDR3 region has the DNA TGTGCCAGCTCACCGGCGGGAGGGCCGTACGAGCAGTACTTC. The chain combines TRBV18 with TRBJ2-7, with TRBD2 identical over 9 bases. V lost 3 bases, J lost 4 bases, and 4 bases stayed unmatched. Germline loops: CDR1 KGHSH, CDR2 LQKENI. This CDR3 spans 14 amino acids.

J is TRBJ2-1 and V is TRBV27; 8 positions match TRBD1. The CDR3 contains 15 residues. Germline CDR1 is MNHEY and CDR2 is SMNVEV (reference sequence). V trimming: 6 bases; J trimming: 4 bases; junction bases outside the gene matches: 8. The CDR3 sequence is CASSEDRANYNEQFF. In DNA form, the CDR3 reads TGTGCCAGCAGCGAGGACAGGGCTAATTACAATGAGCAGTTCTTC.

The rearrangement uses TRBV28 and TRBJ2-3, with 7 positions matching TRBD1. CDR1 and CDR2 from the germline V gene are MDHEN and SYDVKM. V shed 5 bases, J shed 1 base, and the junction held 3 bases outside the gene matches. This CDR3 has 14 amino acids. The CDR3 region is CASSPTGGTDTQYF. The CDR3 region has the DNA TGTGCCAGCAGTCCCACAGGGGGCACAGATACGCAGTATTTT.

V is TRBV5-1 and J is TRBJ1-3; TRBD1 is a possible D gene (5 bases). The CDR3 has 14 amino acids. Trimming took 4 bases from V and 2 from J, leaving 10 bases between them. Germline CDR1 SGHRS, CDR2 YFSETQ. The CDR3 DNA reads TGCGCCAGCAGCGCCAGGGAACCTGGAAACACCATATATTTT. Encoded protein: CASSAREPGNTIYF. Filled out from reference TRBV5-1 and TRBJ1-3, the complete variable domain reads KAGVTQTPRYLIKTRGQQVTLSCSPISGHRSVSWYQQTPGQGLQFLFEYFSETQRNKGNFPGRFSGRQFSNSRSEMNVSTLELGDSALYLCASSAREPGNTIYFGEGSWLTVV.

This clone was seen more than once but under ten times. Here the CDR3 reads CSVEDPASVYEQYF. CDR3 bases: TGCAGCGTTGAAGATCCCGCATCCGTCTACGAGCAGTACTTC. The rearrangement joins TRBV29-1 to TRBJ2-7; D not certain. The V end was cut by 0 bases, the J end by 3 bases, with 12 bases between. The CDR3 length is 14 residues. Germline V gene lookup returns CDR1 SQVTM and CDR2 ANQGSEA.

The table lists this clone with a few counts. V and J are TRBV19 and TRBJ2-1, with 8 bases identical to TRBD1. This CDR3 is built from 15 residues. CDR1 and CDR2 from the germline V gene are LNHDA and SQIVND (reference sequence). V shed 2 bases and J 8 bases; nucleotides not matched to a gene: 8. This chain's CDR3 is CASSIFGQGYDEQFF. CDR3 coding DNA: TGTGCCAGTAGTATATTTGGACAGGGTTATGATGAGCAGTTCTTC.

The CDR3: CASSAIAGSYNEQFF. The CDR3 region has the DNA TGTGCCAGCAGCGCCATAGCGGGATCCTACAATGAGCAGTTCTTC. The genes are TRBV11-2 and TRBJ2-1; 8 nucleotides match TRBD2. The J segment lost 1 base and the V segment lost 5 bases, leaving 4 bases of the junction unmatched. Germline CDR1 and CDR2: SGHAT and FQNNGV. The CDR3 sequence is 15 residues long. Based on the CDR3 plus reference TRBV11-2 and TRBJ2-1, the full variable domain is EAGVAQSPRYKIIEKRQSVAFWCNPISGHATLYWYQQILGQGPKLLIQFQNNGVVDDSQLPKDRFSAERLKGVDSTLKIQPAKLEDSAVYLCASSAIAGSYNEQFFGPGTRLTVL.

The chain employs TRBV4-1 and TRBJ2-7; 7 bases fit TRBD1. CDR3 length: 16 residues. Germline lookup yields CDR1 MGHRA and CDR2 YSYEKL. The V gene end was trimmed by 0 bases and the J gene end by 3 bases; junction bases not matched to a gene: 8. The CDR3 region has the DNA TGCGCCAGCAGCCAAGATCGTGCCAGGGGGAACTACGAGCAGTACTTC. This translates into CASSQDRARGNYEQYF.

This chain links TRBV10-2 with TRBJ2-4; TRBD1 matches 7 bases. The J segment lost 1 base and the V segment lost 5 bases, leaving 8 bases of the junction unmatched. CDR1 and CDR2 (germline): WSHSY, SAAADI. CDR3 length: 16 amino acids. This CDR3 reads CASSPTGRRAKNIQYF. CDR3 nucleotides: TGCGCCAGCAGTCCGACAGGGAGAAGGGCCAAAAACATTCAGTACTTC.

J is TRBJ2-3 and V is TRBV2, with a tentative D call TRBD1 (5 bases). Germline V CDR1 and CDR2: SNHLY, FYNNEI. CDR3 length: 15 residues. V was pared by 3 bases and J by 2 bases, with 12 bases between. The CDR3, as DNA: TGTGCCAGCAGTGATTTGACAGAGTTCACAGATACGCAGTATTTT. Amino acids: CASSDLTEFTDTQYF.

The gene calls are TRBV7-9 and TRBJ2-1; perhaps TRBD1 as D (6 bases). The germline CDR1 and CDR2 sequences are SEHNR and FQNEAQ (reference sequence). Trimming removed 5 bases from V and 6 bases from J, with 11 bases in between. The CDR3 contains 13 residues. In DNA form, the CDR3 reads TGTGCCAGCAGCCTCAACAGGGTCAATGAGCAGTTCTTC. It yields the protein CASSLNRVNEQFF.